Following are 3 T cell receptor beta chains from one sample sequenced in a study of cytomegalovirus exposure and HLA in healthy donors. PCR involved 60 Vbeta and 13 Jbeta primers. Only in-frame clones appear in the TCRdb table, and some are missing; sequencing was by immunoSEQ multiplex PCR. The table lists 150,000 to 200,000 clones, 65% to 85% of them singletons, with around 6.8% in the top ten. Material for sequencing was PBMCs. The receptor set was obtained from a man in his forties in good health and CMV-seropositive.

The CDR3 nucleotides read TGTGCCAGCAGTCCCCGGGGCACCGGGGAGCTGTTTTTT. Translation: CASSPRGTGELFF. The chain carries TRBV27 and TRBJ2-2; D might be TRBD2 (5 bases). The V end was cut by 5 bases, the J end by 4 bases, with 8 bases between. CDR3 length: 13 amino acids. CDR1 is MNHEY and CDR2 is SMNVEV in the germline V gene (reference sequence).

V usage is TRBV11-3 and J usage is TRBJ2-1, with TRBD2 identical over 7 bases. The CDR3 has 16 residues. From germline, CDR1 is SGHNT and CDR2 YENEEA. Trimming took 4 bases from V and 8 from J; bases not matched to a gene: 14. The CDR3 coding sequence is TGTGCCAGCAGCTACAGTGGACTAGGGGCGTCGGATGAGCAGTTCTTC. Translated, it gives CASSYSGLGASDEQFF.

The V gene is TRBV18, the J gene TRBJ2-1, with a weak D call TRBD2 (6 bases). The germline V gene encodes CDR1 KGHSH and CDR2 LQKENI. The CDR3 length is 17 residues. V lost 4 bases and J 1 base, leaving 17 bases between the germline ends. CDR3 amino acids: CASSLQTSLGSYNEQFF. The DNA for the CDR3 is TGTGCCAGCTCACTCCAAACTAGCTTAGGTTCCTACAATGAGCAGTTCTTC.